These 22 T cell receptor beta chains were all obtained from the same sample, sequenced in a study of T-cell reconstitution after alpha-beta-depleted transplantation in children. This sample's TCRbeta library carried unique molecular identifier barcodes. TCRdb analysed the PCR reads with MiXCR anew, one entry per CDR3 protein. Among a few hundred thousand distinct CDR3 sequences listed, 20% were seen once. The sample in question was PBMCs from the stem cell graft donor, obtained from the stem cell graft. Source of these receptors: a human donor who donated a stem cell graft to a child with acute myeloid leukemia.

This clonotype was detected only a few times. This chain uses TRBV5-1 with TRBJ2-3; TRBD2 agrees at 8 bases. The germline gives CDR1 SGHRS, CDR2 YFSETQ. CDR3 size: 15 residues. Losses at the gene ends were 7 bases for V and 2 bases for J; bases not matched to a gene: 9. The CDR3: CASQSGLESTDTQYF. Written as DNA, the CDR3 is TGCGCCAGCCAGTCGGGACTAGAGTCCACAGATACGCAGTATTTT.

This clonotype was counted many times. The J gene is TRBJ1-2, the V gene TRBV20-1, with 7 nucleotides matching TRBD1. J gave up 2 bases and V 6 bases, and 3 bases lay outside the gene matches. The germline V gene encodes CDR1 DFQATT and CDR2 SNEGSKA (reference sequence). The CDR3 is 12 residues long. CDR3 DNA sequence: TGCAGTGCCAAGACAGGGAACTATGGCTACACCTTC. It encodes CSAKTGNYGYTF.

This clonotype was seen a few times. The J gene is TRBJ2-1, the V gene TRBV28; a possible D gene is TRBD2 (7 bases). Trimming left V 6 bases short and J 9 bases short, with 18 bases between. Germline CDR1 MDHEN, CDR2 SYDVKM. This CDR3 contains 14 residues. CDR3 sequence: CASSLWGGRFEQFF. The DNA for the CDR3 is TGTGCCAGCAGCTTGTGGGGGGGGCGCTTTGAGCAGTTCTTC.

This rearrangement joins TRBV12-3 or TRBV12-4 to TRBJ1-3; the match to TRBD1 covers 7 bases. J gave up 3 bases and V 3 bases, and 5 bases lay outside the gene matches. CDR3 length: 15 residues. For the CDR3, the DNA is TGTGCCAGCAGTTTTGCCAGGGGGAGTGGAAACACCATATATTTT. This encodes CASSFARGSGNTIYF.

The chain carries TRBV28 and TRBJ2-3, with TRBD2 identical over 14 bases. This CDR3 has 17 amino acids. J gave up 3 bases and V 3 bases, and 5 bases lay outside the gene matches. Looked up from germline, CDR1 is MDHEN and CDR2 is SYDVKM. This CDR3 reads CASSFGTSGRITDTQYF. In DNA, the CDR3 is TGTGCCAGCAGTTTCGGGACTAGCGGGAGAATAACAGATACGCAGTATTTT.

This clonotype showed up many times. The chain carries TRBV20-1 and TRBJ1-1, with a tentative D call TRBD1 (6 bases). CDR3 length: 13 amino acids. V lost 3 bases and J 4 bases, leaving 12 bases between the germline ends. Germline V gene lookup returns CDR1 DFQATT and CDR2 SNEGSKA (reference sequence). The CDR3, as DNA: TGCAGTGCTAGGCGAACAGGGTTCACTGAAGCTTTCTTT. This encodes CSARRTGFTEAFF.

This clonotype was counted between two and nine times. The V call is TRBV4-1, the J call TRBJ1-1; perhaps TRBD1 as D (5 bases). The ends were cut back, 7 bases at V and 2 bases at J, with 14 bases in the middle. Germline lookup yields CDR1 MGHRA and CDR2 YSYEKL. The length of the CDR3 is 14 residues. In nucleotides, the CDR3 is TGCGCCAGCACCCCGGTGGGGACCAACACTGAAGCTTTCTTT. Protein sequence: CASTPVGTNTEAFF.

The chain has TRBV5-1 and TRBJ2-2; TRBD2 agrees at 10 bases. There are 15 residues in the CDR3. Unmatched junction bases numbered 4, after V lost 3 bases and J lost 5 bases. Germline V CDR1 and CDR2: SGHRS, YFSETQ. CDR3 residues: CASSSTSGTTGELFF. DNA of the CDR3: TGCGCCAGCAGCTCAACTAGCGGGACGACCGGGGAGCTGTTTTTT.

The rearrangement uses TRBV24-1 and TRBJ2-1, with D tentatively TRBD2 (5 bases). CDR1 and CDR2 (germline): KGHDR, SFDVKD. This CDR3 has 15 residues. Deletions cut 2 bases from V and 9 bases from J, with 16 bases between. CDR3 region: CATSDSTAPEGEQFF. CDR3 DNA: TGTGCCACCAGTGATTCCACGGCGCCCGAGGGTGAGCAGTTCTTC.

About this clonotype itself: At one boundary the junction diverges from the germline segment, which might be a read error. This chain links TRBV24-1 with TRBJ2-1, with D tentatively TRBD2 (6 bases). Germline CDR1 reads KGHDR; CDR2 reads SFDVKD. The CDR3 is 13 amino acids. CDR3 amino acids: CATSDLVAGRWLF. The CDR3 DNA follows: TGTGCCACCAGTGATTTGGTGGCGGGGCGTTGGCTCTTC.

This clonotype occurred a few times. V and J are TRBV7-7 and TRBJ2-7; D may be TRBD1 or TRBD2 (5 bases each). The length of the CDR3 is 15 residues. Germline values: CDR1 SSHAT, CDR2 FNYEAQ (reference sequence). V was shortened by 0 bases and J by 3 bases, with 12 bases between the two germline ends. CDR3 coding DNA: TGTGCCAGCAGCTTAGCTGAAGGGACCCTCTACGAGCAGTACTTC. Translating gives CASSLAEGTLYEQYF.

The chain combines TRBV29-1 with TRBJ1-2; no clear D. This CDR3 is 13 amino acids long. V was shortened by 0 bases and J by 4 bases, with 9 bases between the two germline ends. The germline V gene has CDR1 SQVTM and CDR2 ANQGSEA. The chain's CDR3 is CSVEEYTAYGYTF. DNA for the CDR3: TGCAGCGTTGAAGAATACACCGCCTATGGCTACACCTTC. The full variable domain, with the rest looked up from reference TRBV29-1 and TRBJ1-2, is SAVISQKPSRDICQRGTSLTIQCQVDSQVTMMFWYRQQPGQSLTLIATANQGSEATYESGFVIDKFPISRPNLTFSTLTVSNMSPEDSSIYLCSVEEYTAYGYTFGSGTRLTVV.

The CDR3 sequence is CASSFAGANTDTQYF. Here the CDR3 DNA reads TGTGCCAGCAGCTTCGCGGGGGCCAACACAGATACGCAGTATTTT. This rearrangement joins TRBV7-2 to TRBJ2-3, with a possible D match to TRBD2 (7 bases). Germline-derived CDR1 and CDR2 are SGHTA and FQGNSA. The CDR3 consists of 15 residues. The V and J ends lost 3 bases and 2 bases respectively, with 12 bases between them.

The rearrangement links TRBV25-1 to TRBJ2-7; 8 nucleotides align to TRBD1. This CDR3 comprises 17 residues. Germline trimming cut 1 base from V and 3 bases from J; bases unmatched to any gene: 11. Germline CDR1 reads MGHDK; CDR2 reads SYGVNS. This CDR3 reads CASSESPGDRIYYEQYF. The CDR3 DNA is TGTGCCAGCAGTGAATCTCCCGGGGACAGGATCTACTACGAGCAGTACTTC.

This clonotype was detected many times. The rearrangement joins TRBV27 to TRBJ2-1, with D perhaps TRBD1 (5 bases). V lost 8 bases, J lost 5 bases, and 13 bases lay in between. CDR1 and CDR2 from the germline V gene are MNHEY and SMNVEV (reference sequence). CDR3 length: 13 amino acids. CDR3 region: CASHKGLDNEQFF. The CDR3 DNA reads TGTGCCAGCCACAAGGGGCTAGACAATGAGCAGTTCTTC.

The CDR3: CASRHGGGGTDTQYF. CDR3 coding DNA: TGTGCCAGCCGCCACGGGGGCGGGGGTACAGATACGCAGTATTTT. The rearrangement uses TRBV12-3 or TRBV12-4 and TRBJ2-3, with a possible D match to TRBD2 (7 bases). The length of the CDR3 is 15 residues. Trimming pared 8 bases from V and 3 bases from J, leaving 18 bases between.

This clonotype was seen ten or more times. The rearrangement uses TRBV13 and TRBJ2-1, with 8 nucleotides matching TRBD1. V shed 5 bases, J shed 9 bases, and the junction held 9 bases outside the gene matches. The V gene's germline CDR1 is PRHDT and CDR2 FYEKMQ (reference sequence). CDR3 length: 14 residues. The chain's CDR3 is CASSPGQGVGEQFF. For the CDR3, the DNA is TGTGCCAGCAGCCCCGGACAGGGAGTCGGTGAGCAGTTCTTC.

This clonotype was seen a handful of times. The chain is built from TRBV7-2 and TRBJ2-7, with TRBD2 matching over 8 bases. Germline V gene lookup returns CDR1 SGHTA and CDR2 FQGNSA. This CDR3 has 14 amino acids. The junction had 13 bases not matched to a gene; V was cut back by 8 bases and J by 7 bases. CDR3 sequence (DNA): TGTGCCAGCCGTGATGCAGCGGGAGCTGGTGAGCAGTACTTC. This encodes CASRDAAGAGEQYF. The full variable domain, with the rest looked up from reference TRBV7-2 and TRBJ2-7, is GAGVSQSPSNKVTEKGKDVELRCDPISGHTALYWYRQSLGQGLEFLIYFQGNSAPDKSGLPSDRFSAERTGGSVSTLTIQRTQQEDSAVYLCASRDAAGAGEQYFGPGTRLTVT.

The rearrangement uses TRBV7-2 and TRBJ2-7, with 7 bases that match TRBD1. From germline, CDR1 is SGHTA and CDR2 FQGNSA. The V and J ends lost 7 bases and 2 bases, in that order; junction bases with no gene match: 5. CDR3 length equals 13 residues. CDR3: CASTRQGTYEQYF. Here the CDR3 DNA reads TGTGCCAGCACCCGACAGGGAACCTACGAGCAGTACTTC.

This clonotype came up once. The chain carries TRBV11-1 and TRBJ2-1; D could derive from TRBD1 or TRBD2 (5 bases each). The CDR3 contains 18 residues. Germline CDR1 is SGHAT and CDR2 is FQDESV (reference sequence). Trimming stripped 5 bases from V and 5 bases from J, with 25 bases between. The CDR3 sequence: CASSPRRGRAMRDNEQFF. CDR3 in DNA: TGTGCCAGCAGCCCCAGAAGGGGCAGGGCCATGAGGGACAATGAGCAGTTCTTC.

The V and J genes are TRBV7-9 and TRBJ2-7; 9 nucleotides align to TRBD1. Germline CDR1 reads SEHNR; CDR2 reads FQNEAQ (reference sequence). V trimming: 4 bases; J trimming: 1 base; junction bases outside the gene matches: 11. The CDR3 loop spans 17 amino acids. CDR3 bases: TGTGCCAGCAGCTCAACTCGGACAGGGGAGGGATCCTACGAGCAGTACTTC. Encoded protein: CASSSTRTGEGSYEQYF.

This clonotype came up many times. This chain links TRBV10-3 with TRBJ2-7; 7 bases fit TRBD2. This CDR3 is 18 amino acids long. The junction had 13 bases not matched to a gene; V was cut back by 2 bases and J by 0 bases. In germline, CDR1 is ENHRY, CDR2 SYGVKD. The CDR3 region is CAISERASGELISYEQYF. As DNA, the CDR3 is TGTGCCATCAGTGAGAGGGCTAGCGGCGAGTTGATCTCCTACGAGCAGTACTTC.